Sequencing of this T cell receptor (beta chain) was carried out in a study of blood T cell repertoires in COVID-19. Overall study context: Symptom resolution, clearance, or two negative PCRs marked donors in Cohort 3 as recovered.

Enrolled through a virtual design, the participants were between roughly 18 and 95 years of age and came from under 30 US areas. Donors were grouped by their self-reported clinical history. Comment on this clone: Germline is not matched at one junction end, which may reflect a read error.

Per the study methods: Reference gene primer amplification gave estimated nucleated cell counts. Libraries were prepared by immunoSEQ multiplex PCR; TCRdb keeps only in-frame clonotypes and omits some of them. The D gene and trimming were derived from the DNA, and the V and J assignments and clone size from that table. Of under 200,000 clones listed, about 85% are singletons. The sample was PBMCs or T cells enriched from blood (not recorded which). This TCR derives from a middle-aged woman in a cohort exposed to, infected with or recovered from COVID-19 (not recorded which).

The CDR3 reads CASTPGTAEGRDF. Here the CDR3 DNA reads TGTGCCAGCACCCCAGGGACAGCAGAGGGTCGAGACTTC. The genes are TRBV5-6 and TRBJ2-7, with 7 bases lining up with TRBD1. Germline V gene lookup returns CDR1 SGHDT and CDR2 YYEEEE. CDR3 size: 13 residues.